Sequencing of this T cell receptor beta chain was carried out in a study of blood T cell repertoires in COVID-19. V trimming: 4 bases; J trimming: 1 base; junction bases outside the gene matches: 10. Germline CDR1 reads SGHDT; CDR2 reads YYEEEE. This CDR3 spans 17 amino acids. Sequencing was performed with immunoSEQ multiplex PCR; in TCRdb, only in-frame clones are kept and a portion is missing. The sample yields 120,000 to 150,000 clones, roughly 80% seen once. The material sequenced was peripheral blood. The rearrangement joins TRBV5-6 to TRBJ2-7; 11 bases are shared with TRBD2. This sequence was found in a human donor in a cohort sampled during active COVID-19. This chain's CDR3 is CASSHNPTSGASYEQYF. For the CDR3, the DNA is TGTGCCAGCAGCCACAACCCGACTAGCGGGGCATCCTACGAGCAGTACTTC.